One TCR beta chain is described in this entry. Which antigen it targets is not known. Base qualities are not recorded, but no much larger clone differs from it by a single base. From the cysteine through the phenylalanine, the CDR3 covers 11 amino acids. Only the CDR3 portion is preserved as DNA: 33 bases, with reading frame beginning at the first base. CDR1 and CDR2 were assigned from the germline V gene as SQVTM and ANQGSEA. Trimming takes 2 bases from V and 8 bases from J, and the germline ends sit 7 bases apart. This record belongs to a study of blood T cell repertoires in COVID-19 (dated by TCRdb to about 2020). Some background on the complete study: Samples covering the acute and convalescent phases of COVID-19 were provided by collaborators in the United States, Italy and Spain. A de-identified subject ID, COVID-19 status, age in years and sex were almost always included in the sample metadata. Deeply sampled blood TCRbeta repertoires from subjects exposed to, actively infected with, or recovered from COVID-19 were included in the dataset. The repertoires were released in a freely available public database intended as a resource for research on the immune response to SARS-CoV-2. HLA class I and class II types, where available, came from metadata supplied by the sample provider rather than from assay-based typing. Samples were obtained from the ongoing ImmuneRACE study (first 160 participants) and from 950 to 1,500 subjects provided by 6 global collaborators. The material from the prospective study consisted of cDNA or gDNA derived from T cells, B-cell-depleted T cells, or PBMCs.

Overall study outcomes, separate from this receptor: How much clinical and demographic metadata was included differed by source and by participant, and the metadata was provided uncurated.

The immunoSEQ Assay, a bias-controlled multiplex PCR, was used to amplify TCRbeta CDR3 regions from genomic DNA. The published analysis was carried out like this. The number of nucleated cells in each sample was estimated from the amplification of reference gene primers within the assay. To quantify the absolute abundance of each unique TCRbeta CDR3 rearrangement, sequence reads were collapsed and filtered. For each sample, productive Simpson clonality was calculated as the square root of Simpson's diversity index over productive rearrangements. Imported from immuneACCESS, the table was reduced by TCRdb to in-frame sequences with V and J called. These copies leave out some clones; in studies compared against another copy, an unresolved V gene accounts for under half, and the cause of the remainder is not known. That table gives V, J and clone size, and the DNA gave D and trimming. The sample table contains 200,000 to 300,000 clones; only one count was recorded for 75% to 95% of them. The ten largest clonotypes hold around 2.6% of the sample.

At one collaborating source in Seattle, patients were enrolled during active infection and were followed longitudinally through the course of disease. Each collaborating institution followed its own protocols to collect whole blood in K2EDTA tubes. For TCRbeta analysis, collaborators shipped samples in one of three forms: frozen whole blood, isolated PBMCs, or DNA extracted from either of those sample types. Specimen: peripheral blood. The chain links TRBV29-1 with TRBJ2-1; the D region possibly corresponds to TRBD2 (6 bases align). The TCR sequence derives from a young adult with COVID-19, enrolled during active disease. The DNA sequence is as follows: TGCAGCGTTGAAAGCGGGTATGAGCAGTTCTTC. It is translated as CSVESGYEQFF.